The 5 T cell receptor beta chains listed next were all sequenced from one sample in a study of blood T cell repertoires in COVID-19. Libraries were prepared by immunoSEQ multiplex PCR; TCRdb keeps only in-frame clonotypes and omits some of them. The sample includes around 42,000 clones, roughly 76% of them seen just once. What was sequenced was peripheral blood. The receptors derive from a man between 65 and 80 years old with active or convalescent COVID-19.

V is TRBV29-1 and J is TRBJ2-7, with 8 bases fitting TRBD1. This CDR3 is built from 14 residues. Germline V gene data show CDR1 as SQVTM and CDR2 as ANQGSEA. V trimming: 4 bases; J trimming: 0 bases; junction bases outside the gene matches: 5. The CDR3 protein is CSVGDRTYSYEQYF. CDR3 sequence (DNA): TGCAGCGTTGGGGACAGGACGTACTCCTACGAGCAGTACTTC.

The rearrangement uses TRBV18 and TRBJ2-4; possible D gene TRBD2, 6 bases. V was clipped by 3 bases and J by 2 bases, with 8 bases between them. CDR1 is KGHSH and CDR2 is LQKENI in the germline V gene. CDR3 length: 14 residues. DNA for the CDR3: TGTGCCAGCTCACCCGGGGGAACCAAAAACATTCAGTACTTC. Its translation: CASSPGGTKNIQYF.

The chain is built from TRBV7-9 and TRBJ1-1; D not certain. Germline V gene sequence: CDR1 SEHNR, CDR2 FQNEAQ (reference sequence). Trimming shortened V by 5 bases and J by 1 base, and 8 bases separated the two germline ends. The CDR3 runs to 13 residues. The CDR3 bases are TGTGCCAGCAGCCCCGAGTGGAACACTGAAGCTTTCTTT. Its translation: CASSPEWNTEAFF.

This clone appeared a single time. The chain couples TRBV3-1 (or the pseudogene TRBV3-2) to TRBJ1-4, with a possible D match to TRBD1 (6 bases). Trimming cost V 5 bases and J 5 bases, with 15 bases left between them. The germline CDR1 and CDR2 sequences are LGHDT and YNNKEL (reference sequence). The CDR3 has 15 residues. The CDR3 loop reads CASSYTTGTNEKLFF. CDR3 nucleotide sequence: TGTGCCAGCAGCTATACAACAGGGACGAATGAAAAACTGTTTTTT.

V and J are TRBV19 and TRBJ1-5, with a weak D call TRBD1 (5 bases). V gave up 3 bases and J gave up 5 bases, with 17 bases separating them. Germline lookup yields CDR1 LNHDA and CDR2 SQIVND (reference sequence). CDR3 length: 16 residues. CDR3 in DNA: TGTGCCAGTAGTATTCAGTCCAGGGTAAGCTATCAGCCCCAGCATTTT. Translated: CASSIQSRVSYQPQHF.